This T cell receptor (beta chain) was found in a study of graft-versus-host responses after intestinal transplantation. Study as a whole: Isolated intestinal, liver-intestinal, or multivisceral transplants were what recipients had.

V was pared by 5 bases and J by 6 bases, with 14 bases between. The CDR3 consists of 14 residues. The germline CDR1 and CDR2 sequences are MGHRA and YSYEKL. To note about this clone: Its antigen is undetermined.

Method: immunoSEQ multiplex PCR; TCRdb's copy keeps in-frame clones and lacks some. The table records just under 50,000 clones, roughly 83% of them present only once. The chain uses TRBV4-1 and TRBJ1-5; the D gene is possibly TRBD1 (5 bases). The TCR was taken from a human donor who was the organ donor for an intestinal transplant. The sequences come from unstimulated CD4+ T cells sorted from spleen or lymph node cells, collected before transplant. The CDR3 nucleotides are TGCGCCAGCAGCGTAGGGGTTCTTCGTCAGCCCCAGCATTTT. Translation: CASSVGVLRQPQHF.